Listed below are T cell receptor beta chains from one sample, sequenced in a study of Tregs in tolerant kidney transplant recipients. Here immunoSEQ multiplex PCR was the method, and the copy in TCRdb shows in-frame clones only, minus some. The profile shows some 250,000 clones, more than 65% of them singletons. Input material: CD4+ T cells from blood. These receptors originate from a human donor in good health. CDR3s include the opening cysteine and the closing phenylalanine or tryptophan. D genes are given only for firm matches. Where a row states a size, it is once, few, many or the class of an expanded clone; other rows omit it.

D gene,clone size,J gene,V gene,CDR3 protein,CDR3 DNA
TRBD1,.,TRBJ2-7,TRBV18,CASSPGPDRGNEQYF,TGTGCCAGCTCACCAGGACCGGACAGGGGGAACGAGCAGTACTTC
.,.,TRBJ2-7,TRBV2,CASKASSDATYEQYF,TGTGCCAGCAAAGCTAGCTCCGACGCCACCTACGAGCAGTACTTC
TRBD2,.,TRBJ2-3,TRBV7-6,CASSLAELAGGDTQYF,TGTGCCAGCAGCTTAGCTGAGTTAGCGGGCGGGGATACGCAGTATTTT
TRBD1,.,TRBJ2-1,TRBV10-1,CASSAQTGAKNEQFF,TGCGCCAGCAGTGCGCAAACAGGGGCAAAAAATGAGCAGTTCTTC
.,.,TRBJ2-5,TRBV7-3,CASSFQASGETQYF,TGTGCCAGCAGCTTCCAAGCCTCCGGAGAGACCCAGTACTTC
.,.,TRBJ2-3,TRBV13,CASSLLGGTDTQYF,TGTGCCAGCAGCTTATTAGGGGGCACAGATACGCAGTATTTT
.,.,TRBJ2-7,TRBV14,CASSQVFPYEQYF,TGTGCCAGCAGCCAAGTCTTCCCCTACGAGCAGTACTTC
TRBD1,.,TRBJ2-7,TRBV7-3,CASSLFPRDRVSYEQYF,TGTGCCAGCAGCTTATTCCCCCGGGACAGGGTCTCCTACGAGCAGTACTTC
.,.,TRBJ2-5,TRBV2,CASRVYQETQYF,TGTGCCAGCAGGGTATACCAAGAGACCCAGTACTTC
.,once,TRBJ2-5,TRBV19,CASSISGLNQETQYF,TGTGCCAGTAGTATTAGTGGTTTGAACCAAGAGACCCAGTACTTC
TRBD1,.,TRBJ2-7,TRBV7-8,CASSSHNRQGRYEQYF,TGTGCCAGCAGCTCCCATAACCGACAGGGGCGCTACGAGCAGTACTTC
.,.,TRBJ2-4,TRBV30,CASTSDLAKNIQYF,TGTGCCTCCACCAGCGACTTAGCCAAAAACATTCAGTACTTC
.,.,TRBJ1-1,TRBV7-9,CASSLDRNTEAFF,TGTGCCAGCAGCTTGGACAGAAACACTGAAGCTTTCTTT
.,.,TRBJ1-5,TRBV10-3,CAISEPPVGGNQPQHF,TGTGCCATCAGTGAGCCCCCCGTGGGAGGCAATCAGCCCCAGCATTTT
TRBD2,.,TRBJ2-1,TRBV10-3,CAISGTWRGGYNEQFF,TGTGCCATCAGTGGAACATGGCGGGGGGGTTACAATGAGCAGTTCTTC
.,.,TRBJ1-6,TRBV30,CAWSVEGRGSPLHF,TGTGCCTGGAGTGTGGAGGGAAGGGGGTCACCCCTCCACTTT
TRBD1,.,TRBJ2-4,TRBV5-4,CASSLPGQGAKNIQYF,TGTGCCAGCAGCCTGCCGGGACAGGGAGCCAAAAACATTCAGTACTTC